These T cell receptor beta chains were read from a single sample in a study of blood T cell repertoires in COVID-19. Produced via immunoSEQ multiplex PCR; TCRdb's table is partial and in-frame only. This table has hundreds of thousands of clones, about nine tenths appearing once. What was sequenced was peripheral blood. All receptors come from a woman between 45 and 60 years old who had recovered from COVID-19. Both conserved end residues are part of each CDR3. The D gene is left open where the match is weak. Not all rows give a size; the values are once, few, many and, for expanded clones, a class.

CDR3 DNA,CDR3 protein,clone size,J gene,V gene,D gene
TGTGGCTGCTATGTATATGGCTACACCTTC,CGCYVYGYTF,.,TRBJ1-2,TRBV30,.
TGTGCCAGCAGTTACCCTCAGGGGGCGGCAGATACGCAGTATTTT,CASSYPQGAADTQYF,.,TRBJ2-3,TRBV6-2/TRBV6-3,TRBD1
TGTGCCAGCAGCTCCCCACCGACTAGCGGAGGTTCCCTACTGCAGTATTTT,CASSSPPTSGGSLLQYF,.,TRBJ2-3,TRBV7-9,TRBD2
TGCGCCAGCAGCCCCTGGGACAGCTCCTACGAGCAGTACTTC,CASSPWDSSYEQYF,.,TRBJ2-7,TRBV5-1,TRBD1
TGTGCCAGCAGCTTAGGGCTCGGGACAGAAGAGACCCAGTACTTC,CASSLGLGTEETQYF,once,TRBJ2-5,TRBV11-3,TRBD1
TGTGCCATCAAGAAGGGGACAGGGCAAGAGACCCAGTACTTC,CAIKKGTGQETQYF,.,TRBJ2-5,TRBV10-3,TRBD1
TGTGCCAGCAGCTTGGGACATCTTAGCAATCAGCCCCAGCATTTT,CASSLGHLSNQPQHF,once,TRBJ1-5,TRBV7-2,.
TGTGCCAGCAGCTTAGGAGTTCAAATCGAGCAGTACTTC,CASSLGVQIEQYF,.,TRBJ2-7,TRBV7-2,.
TGTGCCAGCAGCACTTCGACAGCCCTTAATGAAAAACTGTTTTTT,CASSTSTALNEKLFF,.,TRBJ1-4,TRBV5-6,.
TGTGCCAGCAGCCCTCCGGGAATGGCGACCCCCCGGGAGCAGTACTTC,CASSPPGMATPREQYF,.,TRBJ2-7,TRBV7-2,.
TGCGCCAGCAGTTCCGGGACACTCTCTGGAAACACCATATATTTT,CASSSGTLSGNTIYF,.,TRBJ1-3,TRBV5-1,.
TGTGCCAGCAAGGACAGGGGCACAGATACGCAGTATTTT,CASKDRGTDTQYF,once,TRBJ2-3,TRBV21-1,.
TGTGCCAGCAGCCAATCAGGTCGGGAGCTGTTTTTT,CASSQSGRELFF,.,TRBJ2-2,TRBV7-9,.
TGTGCCAGCAGTGAGGACAGACCTAACTATGGCTACACCTTC,CASSEDRPNYGYTF,.,TRBJ1-2,TRBV2,.
TGTGCCAGCAGGAATCCTCTGACAGGGTTGAACGAGCAGTACTTC,CASRNPLTGLNEQYF,.,TRBJ2-7,TRBV28,TRBD1
TGTGCCAGTAGTATACGGCAGGATCTTACCTTC,CASSIRQDLTF,.,TRBJ1-2,TRBV19,.
TGTGCCAGTAGTCGGACTACTCCTAGGGAGACCCAGTACTTC,CASSRTTPRETQYF,few,TRBJ2-5,TRBV19,.
TGTGCCAGCTCACCACTACCCAGGGGTTTTAATGGAAACACCATATATTTT,CASSPLPRGFNGNTIYF,.,TRBJ1-3,TRBV18,.
TGTGCCAGTAGCAAACAGGGGAGGACTGAAGCTTTCTTT,CASSKQGRTEAFF,.,TRBJ1-1,TRBV19,TRBD1
TGTGCCAGCAGTCCGGAGGGCCGGCCCGGGGAGCTGTTTTTT,CASSPEGRPGELFF,.,TRBJ2-2,TRBV28,.
TGTGCCTGGAGTGTACGGACAGCTAACTATGGCTACACCTTC,CAWSVRTANYGYTF,.,TRBJ1-2,TRBV30,.
TGTGCCAGCAGCCAGGGAATAACGGGGGAAAAACTGTTTTTT,CASSQGITGEKLFF,.,TRBJ1-4,TRBV16,.
TGTGCCAGTAGTATACTAGGACAGGGGGCCGGGGAGCTGTTTTTT,CASSILGQGAGELFF,.,TRBJ2-2,TRBV19,TRBD1
TGTGCCTGGAGTGATGAGGTGGCCAACACCGGGGAGCTGTTTTTT,CAWSDEVANTGELFF,.,TRBJ2-2,TRBV30,.